The 15 T cell receptor beta chains given below trace back to one sample, sequenced in a study of CD8 T cells in ankylosing spondylitis. Study outcomes and limitations: What seemed typical of ankylosing spondylitis blood was a TCR beta motif built from roughly eight highly homologous variants.

Their recognized antigens are unknown. TCRdb ran MiXCR on the 5' RACE reads and lists one entry per CDR3 protein. Here the sample spans 750,000 to 850,000 distinct CDR3 sequences, 10% to 15% being singletons. The sample was blood, either unsorted or a sorted T cell fraction (not recorded which). Receptor source: a male donor with ankylosing spondylitis.

This clonotype was observed a handful of times. The J gene is TRBJ2-2, the V gene TRBV11-3; the D call may be TRBD1 or TRBD2 (5 bases each). The V gene lost 1 base and the J gene lost 6 bases, with 12 bases spanning the gap. Germline values: CDR1 SGHNT, CDR2 YENEEA. The CDR3 sequence is 15 residues long. CDR3 region: CASSLGGSGPGELFF. CDR3 nucleotide sequence: TGTGCCAGCAGCTTAGGGGGATCGGGACCCGGGGAGCTGTTTTTT.

The table lists this clonotype with a few counts. This chain links TRBV11-2 with TRBJ1-3; D is undetermined. Trimming pared 6 bases from V and 2 bases from J, leaving 8 bases between. This CDR3 is 13 amino acids long. In germline, CDR1 is SGHAT, CDR2 FQNNGV. Here the CDR3 reads CASRRAPGNTIYF. The CDR3 nucleotides are TGTGCCAGCAGAAGGGCCCCTGGAAACACCATATATTTT.

The sample holds a few counts of this clonotype. V gene TRBV28 combines with J gene TRBJ2-5; D ambiguous. Trimming pared 5 bases from V and 5 bases from J, leaving 18 bases between. The CDR3 is 15 residues long. Germline V lookup: CDR1 MDHEN, CDR2 SYDVKM. The CDR3 DNA reads TGTGCCAGCAGTCTCGCCGGGCCCCCGGGTGAGACCCAGTACTTC. Amino acids: CASSLAGPPGETQYF.

The chain joins TRBV10-2 to TRBJ2-4; unclear D gene. The CDR3 loop spans 15 amino acids. Germline loops: CDR1 WSHSY, CDR2 SAAADI. V was pared by 3 bases and J by 2 bases, with 11 bases between. The DNA for the CDR3 is TGCGCCAGCAGTGATTTCCCGTCCCCCAAAAACATTCAGTACTTC. The encoded protein is CASSDFPSPKNIQYF.

The V and J genes are TRBV6-5 and TRBJ2-1, with D perhaps matching TRBD1 or TRBD2 (5 bases each). Germline V lookup: CDR1 MNHEY, CDR2 SVGAGI. V lost 2 bases, J lost 9 bases, and 20 bases lay in between. The CDR3 contains 16 residues. CDR3 DNA: TGTGCCAGCAGTTACCTCGTAGGGGTAGTAGCGAGTGAGCAGTTCTTC. Translating it yields CASSYLVGVVASEQFF.

This clonotype was seen a handful of times. The chain carries TRBV6-1 and TRBJ2-7; a possible D gene is TRBD1 (6 bases). This CDR3 is built from 17 residues. Germline V gene lookup returns CDR1 MNHNS and CDR2 SASEGT. Trimming shortened V by 5 bases and J by 2 bases, and 22 bases separated the two germline ends. Written as DNA, the CDR3 is TGTGCCAGCAGTCGCGCCGAGTTAGGGGGTTGGCCCTACGAGCAGTACTTC. Its translation: CASSRAELGGWPYEQYF.

Ten or more counts support this clonotype. The chain employs TRBV6-5 and TRBJ2-7; 7 bases align to TRBD1. V trimming: 1 base; J trimming: 0 bases; junction bases outside the gene matches: 0. This CDR3 contains 14 residues. Per the germline V gene, CDR1 is MNHEY and CDR2 is SVGAGI. The CDR3 DNA follows: TGTGCCAGCAGTTACTGGGACAGCTCCTACGAGCAGTACTTC. This encodes CASSYWDSSYEQYF.

This clonotype has at least ten counts. The chain uses TRBV29-1 and TRBJ2-3; D uncertain. V gave up 8 bases and J gave up 2 bases, with 8 bases separating them. This CDR3 is built from 11 residues. CDR1 is SQVTM, CDR2 ANQGSEA, per germline. CDR3 protein: CSLASTDTQYF. As DNA, the CDR3 is TGCAGCCTGGCGTCCACAGATACGCAGTATTTT.

The chain is built from TRBV19 and TRBJ1-5; D is undetermined. Deletions cut 7 bases from V and 0 bases from J, with 10 bases between. Per the germline V gene, CDR1 is LNHDA and CDR2 is SQIVND (reference sequence). The CDR3 has 14 residues. CDR3 in DNA: TGTGCCAGTAAGCAGGTCATTAGCAATCAGCCCCAGCATTTT. It specifies CASKQVISNQPQHF.

The V and J genes are TRBV7-2 and TRBJ2-3; D may be TRBD1 or TRBD2 (5 bases each). This CDR3 comprises 15 residues. The V end lost 4 bases, the J end lost 0 bases, and 11 bases lay between the germline ends. Germline values: CDR1 SGHTA, CDR2 FQGNSA. The CDR3 nucleotides read TGTGCCAGCAGCTCCGTTGGGGGTAGCACAGATACGCAGTATTTT. It encodes CASSSVGGSTDTQYF.

This clonotype showed up many times. The J gene is TRBJ2-3, the V gene TRBV10-3; D gene ambiguous. The CDR3 covers 14 residues. V was trimmed by 0 bases and J by 4 bases, leaving 8 bases between them. Per germline, CDR1 ENHRY and CDR2 SYGVKD. CDR3 sequence: CAISESTSADTQYF. CDR3 nucleotide sequence: TGTGCCATCAGTGAGTCCACCTCGGCAGATACGCAGTATTTT.

In DNA form, the CDR3 reads TGTGCCACCAGTTCCCTAGCGGGAGCGGCCTACAATGAGCAGTTCTTC. Its translation is CATSSLAGAAYNEQFF. The gene calls are TRBV24-1 and TRBJ2-1; 10 bases fit TRBD2. The CDR3 totals 16 residues. J was trimmed by 2 bases and V by 6 bases; bases with no gene match: 6. Germline V CDR1 and CDR2: KGHDR, SFDVKD.

This clonotype was counted only a few times. The chain couples TRBV21-1 to TRBJ1-2. TRBV21-1 is deemed a pseudogene. This CDR3 region has 14 residues. In nucleotides, the CDR3 is TGTGCCAGCAGCAAAGAGTTGACAAAATATGGCTACACCTTC. It specifies CASSKELTKYGYTF.

This clonotype appeared a few times. The chain joins TRBV20-1 to TRBJ2-1, with a weak D call TRBD2 (5 bases). Germline V gene data show CDR1 as DFQATT and CDR2 as SNEGSKA (reference sequence). This CDR3 has 15 amino acids. V shed 7 bases and J shed 6 bases, with 22 bases lying between them. The CDR3 sequence is CSVGRLATMVNEQFF. CDR3 coding DNA: TGCAGTGTAGGGAGACTGGCGACCATGGTCAATGAGCAGTTCTTC.

This clonotype has more than one count but fewer than ten. The chain joins TRBV7-2 to TRBJ2-7, with TRBD1 as a possible D gene (6 bases). Trimming took 5 bases from V and 3 from J, leaving 11 bases between them. The CDR3 spans 13 residues. CDR1 SGHTA and CDR2 FQGNSA come from the germline V gene. CDR3 region: CASSRTGFYEQYF. As DNA, the CDR3 is TGTGCCAGCAGCCGTACAGGGTTCTACGAGCAGTACTTC.